This TCR beta chain was sequenced during a study of control samples from healthy donors and cancer patients. The repertoire was sequenced with immunoSEQ multiplex PCR; TCRdb's copy has only in-frame clones and lacks some. This table holds about 130,000 clones, 92% found once. The CDR3 is 14 residues long. Germline-derived CDR1 and CDR2 are SEHNR and FQNEAQ (reference sequence). Trimming cost V 2 bases and J 5 bases, with 13 bases left between them. The sample was blood. This sequence joins TRBV7-9 and TRBJ2-7; possibly TRBD1 for D (5 bases). This sequence was found in a woman between 45 and 65 years old in good health. The CDR3 loop reads CASSLKGFGDEQYF. The CDR3 region has the DNA TGTGCCAGCAGCTTAAAGGGGTTTGGGGACGAGCAGTACTTC.